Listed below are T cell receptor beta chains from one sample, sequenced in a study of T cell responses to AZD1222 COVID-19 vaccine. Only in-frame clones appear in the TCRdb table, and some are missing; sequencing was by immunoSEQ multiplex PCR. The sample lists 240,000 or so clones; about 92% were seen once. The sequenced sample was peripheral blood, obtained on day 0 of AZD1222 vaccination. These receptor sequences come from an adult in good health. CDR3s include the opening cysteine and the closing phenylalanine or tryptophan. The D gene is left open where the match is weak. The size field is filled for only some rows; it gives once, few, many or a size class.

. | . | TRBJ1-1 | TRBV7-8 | CASSFGRRNTEAFF | TGTGCCAGCAGCTTCGGACGGAGAAACACTGAAGCTTTCTTT
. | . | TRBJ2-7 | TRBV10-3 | CAISEEALSSYEQYF | TGTGCCATCAGTGAGGAGGCTCTTAGCTCCTACGAGCAGTACTTC
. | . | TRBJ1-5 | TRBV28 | CASSSLRAGSNQPQHF | TGTGCCAGCAGTTCCCTTAGGGCCGGCAGCAATCAGCCCCAGCATTTT
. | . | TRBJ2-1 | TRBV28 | CASSFSHGRVKGYNEQFF | TGTGCCAGCAGTTTCTCCCACGGGCGGGTGAAGGGCTACAATGAGCAGTTCTTC
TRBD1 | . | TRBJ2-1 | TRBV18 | CASSPSRTGPVNEQFF | TGTGCCAGCTCACCAAGCCGGACAGGGCCTGTCAATGAGCAGTTCTTC
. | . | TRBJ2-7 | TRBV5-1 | CASSNRAAGSYEQYF | TGCGCCAGCAGCAATAGAGCCGCCGGCTCCTACGAGCAGTACTTC
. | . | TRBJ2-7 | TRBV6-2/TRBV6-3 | CASSYRAIRDGGRGYEQYF | TGTGCCAGCAGTTACAGGGCGATTCGTGACGGTGGGCGCGGCTACGAGCAGTACTTC
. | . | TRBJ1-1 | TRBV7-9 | CASSRTGVGDTEAFF | TGTGCCAGCAGCCGTACGGGGGTCGGGGACACTGAAGCTTTCTTT
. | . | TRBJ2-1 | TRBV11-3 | CASSHDARSSYNEQFF | TGTGCCAGCAGCCACGACGCCCGGAGCTCCTACAATGAGCAGTTCTTC
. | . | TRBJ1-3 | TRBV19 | CASSIGMNRELGNTIYF | TGTGCCAGTAGTATAGGGATGAACAGGGAGCTTGGAAACACCATATATTTT
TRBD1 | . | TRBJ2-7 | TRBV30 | CAWRSGQLISYEQYF | TGTGCCTGGAGATCGGGACAGCTAATCTCCTACGAGCAGTACTTC
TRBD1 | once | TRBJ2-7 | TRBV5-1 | CASSLFDRAGEQYF | TGCGCCAGCAGCCTTTTCGACAGGGCGGGTGAGCAGTACTTC
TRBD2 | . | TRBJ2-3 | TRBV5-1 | CASSLGFSGALTDTQYF | TGCGCCAGCAGCTTGGGTTTTAGCGGGGCGCTCACAGATACGCAGTATTTT
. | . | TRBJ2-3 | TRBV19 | CASSLRVTTGTDTQYF | TGTGCCAGTAGTTTGAGGGTGACTACCGGCACAGATACGCAGTATTTT
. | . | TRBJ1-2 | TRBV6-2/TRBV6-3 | CASSYSGSLRSYGYTF | TGTGCCAGCAGTTACTCTGGGAGTTTGCGTAGCTATGGCTACACCTTC
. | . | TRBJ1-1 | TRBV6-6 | CASRNTERTTEAFF | TGTGCCAGCAGAAATACAGAGAGGACCACTGAAGCTTTCTTT
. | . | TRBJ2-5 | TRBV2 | CASGIGSPIRETQYF | TGTGCCAGCGGGATCGGCTCCCCAATCAGGGAGACCCAGTACTTC
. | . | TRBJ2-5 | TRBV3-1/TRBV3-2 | CASSQGPQETQYF | TGTGCCAGCAGCCAGGGACCACAAGAGACCCAGTACTTC
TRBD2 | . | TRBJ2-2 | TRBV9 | CASSVRGSGSTGELFF | TGTGCCAGCAGCGTCCGGGGGAGCGGGAGCACCGGGGAGCTGTTTTTT
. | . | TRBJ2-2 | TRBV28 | CASSLTGELFF | TGTGCCAGCAGCCTTACCGGGGAGCTGTTTTTT
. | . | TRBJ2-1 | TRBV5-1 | CASSWVAGASEQFF | TGCGCCAGCAGCTGGGTCGCGGGGGCGAGCGAGCAGTTCTTC
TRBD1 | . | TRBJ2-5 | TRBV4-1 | CASSRQTGTGDFGMETQYF | TGCGCCAGCAGCCGTCAGACCGGGACAGGGGACTTTGGGATGGAGACCCAGTACTTC
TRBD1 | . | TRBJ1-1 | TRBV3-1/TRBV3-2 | CASSPTGVRFTEAFF | TGTGCCAGCAGCCCGACAGGGGTAAGGTTCACTGAAGCTTTCTTT
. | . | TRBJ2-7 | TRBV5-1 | CASSLGSAYEQYF | TGCGCCAGCAGCTTGGGGTCTGCCTACGAGCAGTACTTC
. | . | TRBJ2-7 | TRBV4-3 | CASSQDTAGNEQYF | TGCGCCAGCAGCCAAGATACGGCCGGCAACGAGCAGTACTTC
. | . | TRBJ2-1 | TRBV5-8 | CASSLTAYNEQFF | TGTGCCAGCAGCTTAACAGCATACAATGAGCAGTTCTTC
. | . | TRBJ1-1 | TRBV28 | CASSLPVWRLNTEAFF | TGTGCCAGCAGTTTACCCGTTTGGCGCTTGAACACTGAAGCTTTCTTT
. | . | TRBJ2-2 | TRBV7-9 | CASSLSGHRAGTGELFF | TGTGCCAGCAGCCTGTCGGGGCATAGGGCGGGCACCGGGGAGCTGTTTTTT
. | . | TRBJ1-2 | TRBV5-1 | CASSLNRVDYGYTF | TGCGCCAGCAGCCTAAACAGGGTGGACTATGGCTACACCTTC
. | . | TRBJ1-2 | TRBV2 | CASSGHGLNYGYTF | TGTGCCAGCAGTGGCCACGGGCTTAACTATGGCTACACCTTC
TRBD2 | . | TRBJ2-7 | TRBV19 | CASSRTSGGNYEQYF | TGTGCCAGTAGTCGGACTAGCGGGGGGAACTACGAGCAGTACTTC
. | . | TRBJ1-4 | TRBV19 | CASSIVGLTNEKLFF | TGTGCCAGTAGTATTGTAGGACTGACAAATGAAAAACTGTTTTTT
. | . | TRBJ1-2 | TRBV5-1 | CASSTEQGYGYTF | TGCGCCAGCAGCACCGAGCAGGGATATGGCTACACCTTC
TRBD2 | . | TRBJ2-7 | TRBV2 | CASGAGVSYEQYF | TGTGCCAGCGGGGCGGGGGTGTCCTACGAGCAGTACTTC
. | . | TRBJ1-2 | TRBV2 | CASTEGGRGGYTF | TGTGCCAGCACCGAAGGGGGGCGCGGTGGCTACACCTTC
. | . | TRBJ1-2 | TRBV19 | CASIPTDRNYGYTF | TGTGCCAGTATCCCGACAGACCGTAACTATGGCTACACCTTC
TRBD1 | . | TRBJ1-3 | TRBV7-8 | CASSSRTGGSGNTIYF | TGTGCCAGCAGCTCTAGGACAGGGGGCTCTGGAAACACCATATATTTT
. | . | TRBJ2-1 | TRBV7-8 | CASSPTRGRSNEQFF | TGTGCCAGCAGCCCAACCAGGGGACGGAGCAATGAGCAGTTCTTC
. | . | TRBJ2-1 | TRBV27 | CASSYSGLVAYNEQFF | TGTGCCAGCAGTTATAGTGGGCTAGTAGCCTACAATGAGCAGTTCTTC
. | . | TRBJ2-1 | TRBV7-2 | CASSLLGRAYNEQFF | TGTGCCAGCAGCTTACTTGGCAGGGCCTACAATGAGCAGTTCTTC
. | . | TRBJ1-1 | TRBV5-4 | CASSPPDRNTEAFF | TGTGCCAGCAGCCCTCCCGACAGGAACACTGAAGCTTTCTTT
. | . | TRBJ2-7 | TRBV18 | CASSPAGAGTYEQYF | TGTGCCAGCTCACCGGCCGGCGCGGGGACCTACGAGCAGTACTTC
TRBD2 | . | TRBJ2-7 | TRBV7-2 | CASSLRRTSETYEQYF | TGTGCCAGCAGCCTCCGGCGGACTAGCGAGACCTACGAGCAGTACTTC
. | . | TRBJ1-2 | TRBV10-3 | CAIREGQARLYGYTF | TGTGCCATCAGGGAGGGTCAGGCAAGGCTCTATGGCTACACCTTC